The next 26 T cell receptor beta chains were all read from a single sample in a study of blood T cell repertoires in COVID-19. Sequenced by immunoSEQ multiplex PCR; TCRdb stores in-frame clones only, minus some. The sample has approximately 310,000 clones, about nine tenths seen once. Sequenced: peripheral blood. These receptors originate from a man aged 45-65 years with active or convalescent COVID-19.

This chain joins TRBV28 and TRBJ2-4; 7 bases agree with TRBD1. Per the germline V gene, CDR1 is MDHEN and CDR2 is SYDVKM. The length of the CDR3 is 14 residues. The trim removed 8 bases at V and 0 bases at J, leaving 4 bases unmatched. CDR3 residues: CASRDSIAKNIQYF. The CDR3 nucleotides read TGTGCCAGCCGGGACAGCATAGCCAAAAACATTCAGTACTTC.

The V and J genes are TRBV6-1 and TRBJ2-2, with a tentative D call TRBD2 (5 bases). V shed 0 bases and J shed 4 bases, with 21 bases lying between them. CDR1 and CDR2 from the germline V gene are MNHNS and SASEGT. The CDR3 is 19 amino acids. The CDR3 spells CASSEALPGEIDGTGELFF. In nucleotides, the CDR3 is TGTGCCAGCAGTGAAGCGCTTCCTGGGGAGATCGACGGCACCGGGGAGCTGTTTTTT.

V gene TRBV30 combines with J gene TRBJ2-7; TRBD2 agrees at 15 bases. J was trimmed by 9 bases and V by 2 bases; bases with no gene match: 8. From germline, CDR1 is GTSNPN and CDR2 SVGIG (reference sequence). The CDR3 runs 15 residues. The CDR3 nucleotides are TGTGCCTGGAGTCGTCCGGGACTAGCGGGAGGAAGGCAGTACTTC. This translates into CAWSRPGLAGGRQYF.

This rearrangement joins TRBV5-1 to TRBJ1-5; maybe TRBD1 (6 bases). The V end was cut by 0 bases, the J end by 5 bases, with 12 bases between. Per germline, CDR1 SGHRS and CDR2 YFSETQ. The CDR3 sequence is 15 residues long. CDR3 nucleotide sequence: TGCGCCAGCAGCTTGGTTCCTGGGGGCGATCAGCCCCAGCATTTT. As protein: CASSLVPGGDQPQHF.

The genes are TRBV10-1 and TRBJ1-5, with a weak D call TRBD1 (6 bases). Germline lookup yields CDR1 WNHNN and CDR2 SYGVQD (reference sequence). This CDR3 is built from 19 residues. With 6 bases removed from V and 0 bases from J, the gap between germline ends came to 24 bases. CDR3 nucleotide sequence: TGCGCCAGCAGAGACAATTCCCCTTGGGGGCATGGTAGCAATCAGCCCCAGCATTTT. Residues: CASRDNSPWGHGSNQPQHF.

This clone was recorded a few times. V is TRBV20-1 and J is TRBJ2-7; D gene uncertain. Germline CDR1 and CDR2: DFQATT and SNEGSKA (reference sequence). The V gene lost 2 bases and the J gene lost 4 bases, with 6 bases spanning the gap. The CDR3 has 11 amino acids. In DNA, the CDR3 is TGCAGTGCTAGACCCGGGTACGAGCAGTACTTC. Amino acid sequence: CSARPGYEQYF.

The J gene is TRBJ2-2, the V gene TRBV18; 9 positions match TRBD1. The CDR3 extends over 15 amino acids. Germline V gene lookup returns CDR1 KGHSH and CDR2 LQKENI. V lost 4 bases to trimming and J lost 3 bases; unmatched junction nucleotides: 3. In nucleotides, the CDR3 is TGTGCCAGCTCACGTACAGGGGGCTACACCGGGGAGCTGTTTTTT. Its protein is CASSRTGGYTGELFF. Full variable domain (outside the CDR3, taken from reference TRBV18 and TRBJ2-2): NAGVMQNPRHLVRRRGQEARLRCSPMKGHSHVYWYRQLPEEGLKFMVYLQKENIIDESGMPKERFSAEFPKEGPSILRIQQVVRGDSAAYFCASSRTGGYTGELFFGEGSRLTVL.

This clone was seen once. Compared with germline, one end of the junction differs, possibly owing to a read error. The CDR3 sequence is CVSSHAGNTEAFF. As DNA, the CDR3 is TGTGTCAGCAGTCACGCGGGGAACACTGAAGCTTTCTTT. The V call is TRBV12-3 or TRBV12-4, the J call TRBJ1-1; unclear D gene. The CDR3 totals 13 residues.

The CDR3 DNA reads TGCAGCGTTGTTGCGGGGGCCGAGCAGTACTTC. Encoded protein: CSVVAGAEQYF. V gene TRBV29-1 combines with J gene TRBJ2-7, with D possibly matching TRBD2 (7 bases). CDR1 SQVTM and CDR2 ANQGSEA come from the germline V gene. CDR3 length equals 11 residues. Trimming pared 4 bases from V and 6 bases from J, leaving 10 bases between.

The chain couples TRBV27 to TRBJ1-2; D is possibly TRBD1 (6 bases). The germline V and J ends were trimmed by 3 bases and 6 bases, with 23 bases remaining between them. Germline V gene lookup returns CDR1 MNHEY and CDR2 SMNVEV (reference sequence). The CDR3 extends over 17 amino acids. The CDR3, as DNA: TGTGCCAGCAGTTTGATAGGGGCCAATCAGGGGACTAATGGCTACACCTTC. Translating gives CASSLIGANQGTNGYTF.

J is TRBJ2-7 and V is TRBV2, with 14 bases lining up with TRBD2. CDR3 size: 16 residues. The J segment lost 5 bases and the V segment lost 6 bases, leaving 9 bases of the junction unmatched. Germline assignment: CDR1 SNHLY and CDR2 FYNNEI. The DNA for the CDR3 is TGTGCCAGCAGAGATAGACTAGCGGGGGGGCCCCACGAGCAGTACTTC. This encodes CASRDRLAGGPHEQYF.

The chain employs TRBV5-1 and TRBJ2-7; 9 bases fit TRBD2. Germline V lookup: CDR1 SGHRS, CDR2 YFSETQ. The CDR3 length is 14 residues. Germline trimming cut 5 bases from V and 0 bases from J; bases unmatched to any gene: 3. As DNA, the CDR3 is TGCGCCAGCAGACGTAGCGGGAGCTCCTACGAGCAGTACTTC. Translation: CASRRSGSSYEQYF.

This chain uses TRBV7-8 with TRBJ2-7, with 10 bases aligning to TRBD1. This CDR3 has 17 amino acids. The V and J ends lost 3 bases and 4 bases, in that order; junction bases with no gene match: 12. The germline V gene encodes CDR1 SGHVS and CDR2 FQNEAQ. CDR3 protein: CASSFLGPRTGGYEQYF. In DNA, the CDR3 is TGTGCCAGCAGCTTCCTCGGTCCCCGGACAGGGGGATACGAGCAGTACTTC.

The chain joins TRBV6-2 or TRBV6-3 to TRBJ1-3; D gene ambiguous. Germline values: CDR1 MNHEY, CDR2 SVGEGT. V dropped 2 bases and J dropped 0 bases, with 5 bases sitting between them. The CDR3 runs 14 residues. This CDR3 is CASSYGRSGNTIYF. The CDR3, as DNA: TGTGCCAGCAGTTACGGGCGCTCTGGAAACACCATATATTTT.

V usage is TRBV7-8 and J usage is TRBJ1-2, with 10 bases aligning to TRBD1. The germline V gene has CDR1 SGHVS and CDR2 FQNEAQ. V was clipped by 4 bases and J by 4 bases; unmatched bases: 6. The CDR3 spans 15 residues. DNA for the CDR3: TGTGCCAGCAGCTCGACAGGGGGCCGAGGCTATGGCTACACCTTC. Translating it yields CASSSTGGRGYGYTF.

V and J are TRBV5-1 and TRBJ2-4, with 11 bases fitting TRBD1. The CDR3 loop spans 16 amino acids. Germline V CDR1 and CDR2: SGHRS, YFSETQ. V lost 4 bases and J lost 0; bases outside the gene matches: 3. Here the CDR3 DNA reads TGCGCCAGCAGCGGGGGACAGGGGGTAGCCAAAAACATTCAGTACTTC. Translated: CASSGGQGVAKNIQYF. Combining the CDR3 with reference TRBV5-1 and TRBJ2-4 gives the whole variable domain KAGVTQTPRYLIKTRGQQVTLSCSPISGHRSVSWYQQTPGQGLQFLFEYFSETQRNKGNFPGRFSGRQFSNSRSEMNVSTLELGDSALYLCASSGGQGVAKNIQYFGAGTRLSVL.

The chain employs TRBV6-2 or TRBV6-3 and TRBJ1-1; 9 nucleotides match TRBD1. Per germline, CDR1 MNHEY and CDR2 SVGEGT. V was pared by 5 bases and J by 3 bases, with 4 bases of the junction left unmatched. This CDR3 region has 14 residues. CDR3 loop: CASSDRGVDTEAFF. Here the CDR3 DNA reads TGTGCCAGCAGTGACAGGGGGGTAGACACTGAAGCTTTCTTT.

The chain employs TRBV6-6 and TRBJ1-2; a weak D match, TRBD1 (6 bases). The germline CDR1 and CDR2 sequences are MNHNY and SVGAGI (reference sequence). The ends were cut back, 8 bases at V and 3 bases at J, with 19 bases in the middle. The length of the CDR3 is 15 residues. The CDR3 sequence is CASLYGLDSHYGYTF. The CDR3 DNA reads as TGTGCCAGCCTCTACGGGCTGGACAGCCACTATGGCTACACCTTC.

With regard to this clone: Relative to the germline gene, one junction end is altered; a read error may explain this. V is TRBV24-1 and J is TRBJ2-7, with 8 bases aligning to TRBD1. The CDR3 runs 14 residues. CDR1 KGHDR and CDR2 SFDVKD come from the germline V gene. CDR3 nucleotides: TGTGTCACCAGTGATTGGACAGGGTCGGACGAGCAGTACTTC. Its translation is CVTSDWTGSDEQYF.

This clone showed up just once. The chain employs TRBV19 and TRBJ1-3, with 9 bases lining up with TRBD1. This CDR3 is 15 amino acids long. Germline V gene lookup returns CDR1 LNHDA and CDR2 SQIVND (reference sequence). The ends lost 5 bases at V and 3 bases at J; junction bases unmatched: 5. CDR3 in amino acids: CASSPQGADGNTIYF. The DNA of the CDR3 is TGTGCCAGTAGTCCACAGGGGGCCGATGGAAACACCATATATTTT. Filled out from reference TRBV19 and TRBJ1-3, the complete variable domain reads DGGITQSPKYLFRKEGQNVTLSCEQNLNHDAMYWYRQDPGQGLRLIYYSQIVNDFQKGDIAEGYSVSREKKESFPLTVTSAQKNPTAFYLCASSPQGADGNTIYFGEGSWLTVV.

This clone was seen a few times. V and J are TRBV7-2 and TRBJ2-1, with 7 bases aligning to TRBD1. CDR1 is SGHTA, CDR2 FQGNSA, per germline. With 6 bases clipped from V and 6 bases from J, the junction kept 8 bases outside the gene matches. The CDR3 spans 14 residues. CDR3 protein: CASRTDRVGNEQFF. CDR3 nucleotides: TGTGCCAGCAGAACTGACAGGGTAGGCAATGAGCAGTTCTTC.

This chain joins TRBV7-2 and TRBJ2-7; D gene unclear. CDR3 length equals 15 residues. Germline CDR1 SGHTA, CDR2 FQGNSA. V lost 0 bases, J lost 0 bases, and 9 bases lay in between. The DNA for the CDR3 is TGTGCCAGCAGCTTAGCCTCATCGGGCTCCTACGAGCAGTACTTC. Translation: CASSLASSGSYEQYF.

For this clone: The conserved phenylalanine or tryptophan normally closing the CDR3 is absent here, so this likely arose from a read error. No DNA is shown, since the ends of the CDR3 on it are uncertain; the CDR3 is the one TCRdb lists. The rearrangement joins TRBV23-1 to TRBJ1-1; the D segment call TRBD1 is taken from the table without a DNA check. Being an ORF, TRBV23-1 has a function that is uncertain. Ends included, the CDR3 has 11 residues. The CDR3 loop is CASSQWDRGAV.

This rearrangement joins TRBV27 to TRBJ2-3; TRBD1 is a possible D gene (5 bases). The CDR3 totals 14 residues. Per germline, CDR1 MNHEY and CDR2 SMNVEV (reference sequence). V was shortened by 2 bases and J by 6 bases, with 12 bases between the two germline ends. The CDR3 region has the DNA TGTGCCAGCAGTTTAAGCGCAGGGTCGGATACGCAGTATTTT. Translating it yields CASSLSAGSDTQYF.

This chain connects TRBV29-1 to TRBJ2-2, with 7 bases that match TRBD1. The V segment lost 6 bases and the J segment 7 bases; nucleotides outside the gene matches: 8. This CDR3 region has 13 residues. Germline CDR1 SQVTM, CDR2 ANQGSEA. The CDR3 DNA reads as TGCAGCGTCCTACGACAGGGAGACGGGGAGCTGTTTTTT. This encodes CSVLRQGDGELFF.

V is TRBV2 and J is TRBJ1-4; 9 bases are a match to TRBD1. CDR1 SNHLY and CDR2 FYNNEI come from the germline V gene. The trim removed 8 bases at V and 6 bases at J, leaving 10 bases unmatched. The CDR3 runs 15 residues. Written as DNA, the CDR3 is TGTGCCAGCTGCCGAGACGGGACAGGGTATGAAAAACTGTTTTTT. Residues: CASCRDGTGYEKLFF.